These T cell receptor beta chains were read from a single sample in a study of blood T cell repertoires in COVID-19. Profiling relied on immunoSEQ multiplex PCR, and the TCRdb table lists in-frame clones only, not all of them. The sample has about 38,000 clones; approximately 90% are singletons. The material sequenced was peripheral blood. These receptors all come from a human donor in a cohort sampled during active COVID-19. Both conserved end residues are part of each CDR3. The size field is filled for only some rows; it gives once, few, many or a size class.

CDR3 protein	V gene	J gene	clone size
CASSYSPGPGNTEAFF	TRBV6-6	TRBJ1-1	NA
CASSWDRLGGYTF	TRBV7-8	TRBJ1-2	NA
CASSQDTGGYGYTF	TRBV3-1/TRBV3-2	TRBJ1-2	NA
CASSILGGARNQPQHF	TRBV19	TRBJ1-5	few
CASIGAGRPYNEQFF	TRBV11-1	TRBJ2-1	NA
CASSPRPLENYEQYF	TRBV11-2	TRBJ2-7	few
CASRSSGFHSYEQYF	TRBV10-2	TRBJ2-7	few
CASSRSSPPLHF	TRBV3-1/TRBV3-2	TRBJ1-6	NA
CASSPAGAKITEAFF	TRBV18	TRBJ1-1	NA
CASKISGTSSTDTQYF	TRBV10-3	TRBJ2-3	NA
CASSDGLAGGTQYF	TRBV6-4	TRBJ2-3	NA
CASSKRQGVGNTIYF	TRBV7-9	TRBJ1-3	once
CAISDLADGEQYF	TRBV10-3	TRBJ2-7	NA
CASSPGTGGYTF	TRBV5-6	TRBJ1-2	NA
CASSQDRTGGARGYTF	TRBV4-2	TRBJ1-2	few
CASSFEAQPQHF	TRBV12-3/TRBV12-4	TRBJ1-5	NA
CATSDPPGTLSYEQYF	TRBV24-1	TRBJ2-7	NA
CASSITRDTLAGGYTF	TRBV19	TRBJ1-2	NA
CASSLELNVVGQEDGYTF	TRBV5-4	TRBJ1-2	NA
CASSQQTGIPPNEQYF	TRBV14	TRBJ2-7	NA
CASSSQGLTNEKLFF	TRBV2	TRBJ1-4	NA
CARSSLLAGGPSYNEQFF	TRBV12-5	TRBJ2-1	NA
CASSPDRTFTQYF	TRBV7-3	TRBJ2-3	NA
CASSQRTGFSEKLFF	TRBV3-1/TRBV3-2	TRBJ1-4	NA
CAWSVQGAYQETQYF	TRBV30	TRBJ2-5	NA
CASSIDDSLNQPQHF	TRBV19	TRBJ1-5	NA
CASSGSPQETQYF	TRBV11-2	TRBJ2-5	NA